This T cell receptor (beta chain) was captured in a study of T cell repertoires in cytomegalovirus infection. Study at large: Well-studied HLA-B-restricted epitopes and recently identified HLA-C-restricted epitopes of CMV were both used in the study. Matching HLA type and CMV infection were both indicated by public TCR beta signatures.

The study, taken as a whole, reports: HLA-C-restricted CMV-specific TCR beta clonotypes were dominant in the ex vivo response. Carriage of CMV together with the relevant HLA was identifiable through cumulative public TCR beta family frequency.

TCRdb recomputed calls from the reads with MiXCR, one row per CDR3 protein. The table has 830,000 or so distinct CDR3 sequences, about 31% seen once. This CDR3 has 15 amino acids. The germline gives CDR1 MNHNY, CDR2 SVGAGI (reference sequence). V lost 5 bases, J lost 0 bases, and 12 bases lay in between. This clonotype was observed a single time. Its antigen remains unknown. The V and J genes are TRBV6-6 and TRBJ2-3, with D perhaps assigned TRBD1 or TRBD2 (5 bases each). The TCR comes from a human donor in good health (CMV status not recorded). Some clones in this sample may be carry-over from other donors' samples. Source: cultured CD8+ T cells from PBMCs, taken from culture after CMV antigen stimulation. CDR3 nucleotide sequence: TGTGCCAGCAGTGGGGGACGGGGAAGCACAGATACGCAGTATTTT. Its protein is CASSGGRGSTDTQYF.